The source of this T cell receptor beta chain is a study of radiation and T cells in renal cell carcinoma. Sample time point: baseline pretreatment blood. Treatment indicated: 15 Gy SBRT to primary tumor, nephrectomy 4 weeks later. After SBRT, blood was collected at 2 and 4 weeks, plus baseline. There are 15 residues in the CDR3. Germline loops: CDR1 SGHAT, CDR2 FQNNGV. V was trimmed by 3 bases and J by 3 bases, leaving 14 bases between them. TCRdb's copy holds only in-frame clones and misses some; the assay was immunoSEQ multiplex PCR. The sample lists more than 20,000 clones; nearly 80% were seen once.

Sequences were derived from blood, sampled from a patient whose treatment included radiotherapy and nephrectomy. This chain uses TRBV11-2 with TRBJ1-1; the D gene is possibly TRBD1 (6 bases). This receptor was taken from a man between 60 and 75 years old with renal cell carcinoma. CDR3 region: CASSFSGVTDTEAFF. CDR3 nucleotide sequence: TGTGCCAGCAGCTTTTCAGGGGTGACGGACACTGAAGCTTTCTTT.